Sequencing of this TCR beta chain was carried out in a study of monozygotic twins with inflammatory bowel disease. In germline, CDR1 is LNHDA, CDR2 SQIVND (reference sequence). The CDR3 loop spans 14 amino acids. TCRdb re-called the 5' RACE reads, yielding one record per CDR3 amino acid sequence without DNA. The sample totals some 450,000 distinct CDR3 sequences; its top ten clones hold 2.4%. The gene calls are TRBV19 and TRBJ1-1; TCRdb returns TRBD1, unconfirmable since there is no DNA. The specimen sequenced was blood. The sequence came from a human donor with ulcerative colitis or Crohn's disease, or a healthy co-twin of an affected twin (not recorded which). The CDR3 reads CASSRDRTRTEAFF.